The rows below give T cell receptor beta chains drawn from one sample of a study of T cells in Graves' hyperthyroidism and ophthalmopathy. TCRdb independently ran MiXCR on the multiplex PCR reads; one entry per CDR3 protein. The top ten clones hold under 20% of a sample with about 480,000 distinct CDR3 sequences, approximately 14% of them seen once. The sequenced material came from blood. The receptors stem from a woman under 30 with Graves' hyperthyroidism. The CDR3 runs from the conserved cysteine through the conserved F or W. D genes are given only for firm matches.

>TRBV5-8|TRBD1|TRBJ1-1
CASNRQGAGTEAFF
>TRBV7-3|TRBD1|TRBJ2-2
CASSLPGQGTGELFF
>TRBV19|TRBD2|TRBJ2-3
CASSSPPGLGTDTQYF
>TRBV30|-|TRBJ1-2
CAWSVIVGDGYTF
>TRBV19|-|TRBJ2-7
CASSISRQLGEQYF
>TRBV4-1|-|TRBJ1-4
CASSLSDNMKRKLFF
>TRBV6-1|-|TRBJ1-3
CASSDPPGNTIYF
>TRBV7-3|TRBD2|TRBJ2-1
CASSLKGLAGGGGEQFF
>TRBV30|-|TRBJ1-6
CAWSDGAGARPLHF
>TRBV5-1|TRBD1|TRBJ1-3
CASSLGQGARNTIYF
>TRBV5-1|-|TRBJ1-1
CASSQGSAEAFF
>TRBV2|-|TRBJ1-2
CASVEREVGGYTF
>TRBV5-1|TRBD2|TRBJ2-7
CASSNSGSPSYEQYF
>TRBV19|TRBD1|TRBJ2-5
CASSKAGQEETQYF
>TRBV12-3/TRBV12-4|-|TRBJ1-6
CASRLTDTVNSPLHF
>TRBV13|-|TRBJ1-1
CASSLAPAQAFF
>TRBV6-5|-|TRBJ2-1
CASSYTSWSQNEQFF
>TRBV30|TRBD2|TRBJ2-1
CAWSPGLLYNEQFF
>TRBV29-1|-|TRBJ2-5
CSVEWDGVTTSQETQYF
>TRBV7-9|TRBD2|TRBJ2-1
CASSLEAGARYNEQFF
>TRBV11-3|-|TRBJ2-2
CASSFRVNTGELFF
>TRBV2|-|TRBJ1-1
CASSEARGRNTEAFF